This T cell receptor (beta chain) was observed in a study of blood T cell repertoires in COVID-19. Study context: In each case, the material was cDNA or gDNA derived from T cells, B-cell-depleted T cells, or PBMCs.

The method was immunoSEQ multiplex PCR; TCRdb's version includes in-frame clones alone and lacks a portion of them. In the table there are approximately 270,000 clones, around 86% of which are singletons. Trimming removed 6 bases from V and 0 bases from J, with 18 bases in between. The CDR3 is 17 residues long. CDR1 and CDR2 from the germline V gene are MNHEY and SVGEGT. Participants had their cohort set by participant-reported clinical history. Recovered status in Cohort 3 required two negative PCRs, clearance, or symptom resolution. This receptor was obtained from a man aged 40-49 years who had recovered from COVID-19. The rearrangement uses TRBV6-2 or TRBV6-3 and TRBJ2-4, with a weak D call TRBD2 (5 bases). Material: PBMCs or T cells enriched from blood (not recorded which). CDR3 amino acids: CASSSAEGRIAKNIQYF. In nucleotides, the CDR3 is TGTGCCAGCAGCTCGGCGGAAGGGAGAATAGCCAAAAACATTCAGTACTTC.